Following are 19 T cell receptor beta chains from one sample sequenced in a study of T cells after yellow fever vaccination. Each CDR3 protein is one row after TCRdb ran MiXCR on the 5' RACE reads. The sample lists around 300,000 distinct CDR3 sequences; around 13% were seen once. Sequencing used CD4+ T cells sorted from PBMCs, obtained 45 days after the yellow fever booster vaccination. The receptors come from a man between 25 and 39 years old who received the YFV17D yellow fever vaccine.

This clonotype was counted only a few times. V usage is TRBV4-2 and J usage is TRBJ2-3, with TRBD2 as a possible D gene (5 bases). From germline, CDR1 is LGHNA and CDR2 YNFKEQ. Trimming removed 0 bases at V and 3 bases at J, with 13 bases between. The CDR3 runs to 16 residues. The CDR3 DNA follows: TGTGCCAGCAGCCAAGATCGAAGGGAGTGGACAGATACGCAGTATTTT. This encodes CASSQDRREWTDTQYF.

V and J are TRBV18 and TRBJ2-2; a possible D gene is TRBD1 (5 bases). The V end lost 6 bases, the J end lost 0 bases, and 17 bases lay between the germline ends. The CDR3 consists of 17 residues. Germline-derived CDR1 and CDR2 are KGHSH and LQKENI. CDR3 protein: CASSLKSQGSNTGELFF. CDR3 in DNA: TGTGCCAGCTCCCTCAAATCTCAGGGATCGAACACCGGGGAGCTGTTTTTT.

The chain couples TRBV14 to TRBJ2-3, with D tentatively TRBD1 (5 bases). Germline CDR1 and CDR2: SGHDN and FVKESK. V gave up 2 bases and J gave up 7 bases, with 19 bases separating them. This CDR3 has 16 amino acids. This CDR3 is CASSQLGLGLVNTQYF. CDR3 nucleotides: TGTGCCAGCAGCCAACTGGGGCTGGGTCTGGTGAATACGCAGTATTTT.

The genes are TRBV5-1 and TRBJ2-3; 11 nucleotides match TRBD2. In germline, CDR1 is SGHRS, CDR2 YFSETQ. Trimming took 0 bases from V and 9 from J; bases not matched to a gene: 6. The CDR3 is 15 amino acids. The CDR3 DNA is TGCGCCAGCAGCTTGGATAGCGGGAGGGCCGTGACGCAGTATTTT. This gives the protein CASSLDSGRAVTQYF.

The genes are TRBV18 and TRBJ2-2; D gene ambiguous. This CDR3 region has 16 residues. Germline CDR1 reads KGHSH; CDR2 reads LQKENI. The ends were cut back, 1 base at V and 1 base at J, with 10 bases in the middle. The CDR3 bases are TGTGCCAGCTCACCACGAGAACTTATGAACACCGGGGAGCTGTTTTTT. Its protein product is CASSPRELMNTGELFF.

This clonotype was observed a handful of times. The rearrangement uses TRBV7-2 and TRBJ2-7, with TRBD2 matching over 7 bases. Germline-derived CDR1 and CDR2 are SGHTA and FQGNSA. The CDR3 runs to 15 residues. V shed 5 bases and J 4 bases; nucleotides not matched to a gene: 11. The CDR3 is CASSAAGGRIYEQYF. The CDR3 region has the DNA TGTGCCAGCAGCGCCGCGGGCGGGAGAATATACGAGCAGTACTTC.

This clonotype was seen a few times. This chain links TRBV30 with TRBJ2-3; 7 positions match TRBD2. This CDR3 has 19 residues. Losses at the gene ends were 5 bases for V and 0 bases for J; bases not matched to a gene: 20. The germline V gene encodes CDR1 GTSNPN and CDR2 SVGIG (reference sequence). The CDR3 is CAWGPRTRLGIGSTDTQYF. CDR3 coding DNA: TGTGCCTGGGGCCCCCGGACTAGGCTAGGGATCGGAAGCACAGATACGCAGTATTTT.

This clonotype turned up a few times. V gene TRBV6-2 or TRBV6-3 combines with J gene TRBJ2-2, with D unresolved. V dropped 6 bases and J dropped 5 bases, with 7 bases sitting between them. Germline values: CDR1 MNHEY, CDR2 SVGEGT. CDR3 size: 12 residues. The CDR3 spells CASRMGTGELFF. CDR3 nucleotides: TGTGCCAGCAGGATGGGAACCGGGGAGCTGTTTTTT.

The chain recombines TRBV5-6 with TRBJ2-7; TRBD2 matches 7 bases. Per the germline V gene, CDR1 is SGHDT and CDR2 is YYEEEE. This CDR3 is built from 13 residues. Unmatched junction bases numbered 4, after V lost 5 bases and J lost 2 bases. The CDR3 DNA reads TGTGCCAGCAGGCGCGGGGGAGCCTACGAGCAGTACTTC. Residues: CASRRGGAYEQYF.

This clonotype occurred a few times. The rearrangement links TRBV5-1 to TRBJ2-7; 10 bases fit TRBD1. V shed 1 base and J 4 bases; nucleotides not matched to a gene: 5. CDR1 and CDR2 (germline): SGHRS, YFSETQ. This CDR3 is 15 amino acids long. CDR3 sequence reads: CASSLTGQGTYEQYF. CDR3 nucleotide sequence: TGCGCCAGCAGCTTGACGGGACAGGGGACGTACGAGCAGTACTTC.

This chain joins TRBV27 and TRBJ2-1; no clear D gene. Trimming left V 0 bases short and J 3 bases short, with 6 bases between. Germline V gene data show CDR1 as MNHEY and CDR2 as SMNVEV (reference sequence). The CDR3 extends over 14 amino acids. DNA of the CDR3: TGTGCCAGCAGTTTATCCAGGAACTACAATGAGCAGTTCTTC. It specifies CASSLSRNYNEQFF.

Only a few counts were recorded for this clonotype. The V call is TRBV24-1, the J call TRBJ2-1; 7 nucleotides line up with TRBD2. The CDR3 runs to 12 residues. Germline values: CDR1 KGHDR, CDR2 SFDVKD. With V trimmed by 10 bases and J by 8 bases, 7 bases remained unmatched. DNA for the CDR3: TGTGCCACGGGGGGGAGCACCGATGAGCAGTTCTTC. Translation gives CATGGSTDEQFF.

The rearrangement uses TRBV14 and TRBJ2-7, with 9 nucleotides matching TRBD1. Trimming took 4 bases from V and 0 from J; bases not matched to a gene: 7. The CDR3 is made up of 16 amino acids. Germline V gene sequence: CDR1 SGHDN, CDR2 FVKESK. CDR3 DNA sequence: TGTGCCAGCAGCCGGACCTCGGGACAGGGCTCCTACGAGCAGTACTTC. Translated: CASSRTSGQGSYEQYF.

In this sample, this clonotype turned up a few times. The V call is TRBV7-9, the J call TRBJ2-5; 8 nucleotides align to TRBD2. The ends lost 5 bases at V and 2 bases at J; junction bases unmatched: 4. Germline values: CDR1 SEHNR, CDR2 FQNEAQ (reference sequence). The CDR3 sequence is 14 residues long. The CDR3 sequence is CASSRLALQETQYF. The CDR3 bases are TGTGCCAGCAGCCGACTAGCGTTACAAGAGACCCAGTACTTC.

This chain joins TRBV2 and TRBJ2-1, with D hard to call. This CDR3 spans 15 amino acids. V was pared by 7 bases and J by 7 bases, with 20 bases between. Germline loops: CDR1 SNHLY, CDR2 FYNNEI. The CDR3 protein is CASNLKGSSLNEQFF. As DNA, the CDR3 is TGTGCCAGCAACCTAAAGGGTAGTTCCCTTAATGAGCAGTTCTTC. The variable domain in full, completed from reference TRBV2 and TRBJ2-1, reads EPEVTQTPSHQVTQMGQEVILRCVPISNHLYFYWYRQILGQKVEFLVSFYNNEISEKSEIFDDQFSVERPDGSNFTLKIRSTKLEDSAMYFCASNLKGSSLNEQFFGPGTRLTVL.

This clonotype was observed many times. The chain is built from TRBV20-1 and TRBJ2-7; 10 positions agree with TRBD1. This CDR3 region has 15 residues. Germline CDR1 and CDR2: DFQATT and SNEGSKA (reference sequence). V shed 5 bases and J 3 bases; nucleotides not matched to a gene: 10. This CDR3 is CSAGTGATPHYEQYF. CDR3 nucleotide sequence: TGCAGTGCTGGGACAGGGGCAACCCCACACTACGAGCAGTACTTC.

CDR3 residues: CASSRSGPFSNEQFF. CDR3 nucleotide sequence: TGTGCCAGCAGCAGGTCCGGACCGTTCTCAAATGAGCAGTTCTTC. The chain links TRBV6-2 or TRBV6-3 to TRBJ2-1, with D hard to call. Trimming took off 6 bases at V and 7 bases at J, with 19 bases between the two ends. CDR1 is MNHEY, CDR2 SVGEGT, per germline. This CDR3 has 15 amino acids.

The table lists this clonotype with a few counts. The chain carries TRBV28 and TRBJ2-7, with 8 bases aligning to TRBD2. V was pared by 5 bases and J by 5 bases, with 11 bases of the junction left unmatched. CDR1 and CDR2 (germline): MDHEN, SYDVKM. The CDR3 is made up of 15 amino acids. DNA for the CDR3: TGTGCCAGCAGTAAAGCCATCGGGACTAGGGACGAGCAGTACTTC. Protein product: CASSKAIGTRDEQYF.

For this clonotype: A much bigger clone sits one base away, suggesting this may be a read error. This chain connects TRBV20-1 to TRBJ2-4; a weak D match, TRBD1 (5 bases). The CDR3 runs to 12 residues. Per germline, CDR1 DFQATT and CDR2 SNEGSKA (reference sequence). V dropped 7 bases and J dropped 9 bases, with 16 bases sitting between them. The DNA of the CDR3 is TGCAGTGTCCTTACAGGAGTTGGCATTCAGTACTTC. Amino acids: CSVLTGVGIQYF.